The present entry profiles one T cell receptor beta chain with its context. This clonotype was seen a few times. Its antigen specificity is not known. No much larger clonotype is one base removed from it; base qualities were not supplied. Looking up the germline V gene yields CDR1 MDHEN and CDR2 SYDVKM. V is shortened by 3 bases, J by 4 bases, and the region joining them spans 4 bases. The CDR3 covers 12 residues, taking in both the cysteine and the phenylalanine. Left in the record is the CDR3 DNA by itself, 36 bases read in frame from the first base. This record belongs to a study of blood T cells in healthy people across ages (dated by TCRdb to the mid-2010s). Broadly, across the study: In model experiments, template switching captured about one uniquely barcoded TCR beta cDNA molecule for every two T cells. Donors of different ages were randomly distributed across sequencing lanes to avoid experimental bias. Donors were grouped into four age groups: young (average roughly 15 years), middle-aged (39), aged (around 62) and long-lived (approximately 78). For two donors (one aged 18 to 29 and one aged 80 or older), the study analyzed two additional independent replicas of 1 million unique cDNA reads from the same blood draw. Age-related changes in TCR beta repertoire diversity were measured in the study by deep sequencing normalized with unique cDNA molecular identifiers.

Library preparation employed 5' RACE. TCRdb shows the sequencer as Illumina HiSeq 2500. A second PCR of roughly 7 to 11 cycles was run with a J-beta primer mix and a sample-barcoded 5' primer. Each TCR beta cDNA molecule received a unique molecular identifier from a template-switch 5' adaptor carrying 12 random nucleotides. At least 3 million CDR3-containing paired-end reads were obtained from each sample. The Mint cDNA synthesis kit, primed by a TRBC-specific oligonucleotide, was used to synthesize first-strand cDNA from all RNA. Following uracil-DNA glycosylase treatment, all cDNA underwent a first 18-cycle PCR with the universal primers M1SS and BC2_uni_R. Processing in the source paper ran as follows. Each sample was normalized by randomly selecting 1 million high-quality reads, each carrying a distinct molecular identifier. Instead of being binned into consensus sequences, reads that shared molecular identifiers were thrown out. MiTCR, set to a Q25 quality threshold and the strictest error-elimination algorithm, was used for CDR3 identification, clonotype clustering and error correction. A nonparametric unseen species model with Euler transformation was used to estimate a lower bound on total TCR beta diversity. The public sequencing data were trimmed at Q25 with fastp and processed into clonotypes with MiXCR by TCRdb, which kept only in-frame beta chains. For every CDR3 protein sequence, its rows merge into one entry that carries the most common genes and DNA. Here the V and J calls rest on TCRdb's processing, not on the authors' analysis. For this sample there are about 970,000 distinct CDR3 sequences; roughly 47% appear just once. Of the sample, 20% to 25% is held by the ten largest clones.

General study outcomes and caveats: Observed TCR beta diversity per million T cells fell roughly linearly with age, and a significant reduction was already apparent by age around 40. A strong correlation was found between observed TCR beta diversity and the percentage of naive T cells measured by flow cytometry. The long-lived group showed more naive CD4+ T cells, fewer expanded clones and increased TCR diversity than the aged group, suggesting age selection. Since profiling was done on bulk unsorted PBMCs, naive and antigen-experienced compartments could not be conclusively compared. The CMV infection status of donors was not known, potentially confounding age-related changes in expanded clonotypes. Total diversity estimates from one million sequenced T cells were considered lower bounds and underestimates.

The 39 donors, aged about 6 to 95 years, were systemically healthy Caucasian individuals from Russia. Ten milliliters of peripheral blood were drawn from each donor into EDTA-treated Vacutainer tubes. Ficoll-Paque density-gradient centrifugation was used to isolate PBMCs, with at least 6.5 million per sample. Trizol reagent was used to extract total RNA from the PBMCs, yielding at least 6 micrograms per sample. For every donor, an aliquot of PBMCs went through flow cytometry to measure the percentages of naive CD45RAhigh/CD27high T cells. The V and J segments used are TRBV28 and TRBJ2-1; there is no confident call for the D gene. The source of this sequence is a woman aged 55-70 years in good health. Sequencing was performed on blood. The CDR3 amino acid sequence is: CASSFNYNEQFF. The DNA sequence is TGTGCCAGCAGTTTTAATTACAATGAGCAGTTCTTC.